The present T cell receptor (beta chain) was sequenced within a study of cytomegalovirus exposure and HLA in healthy donors. General study findings and limits: Per published reports, the classifier diagnosed cytomegalovirus status with high specificity and sensitivity.

As concerns this clone: Its antigen is still unknown.

Clones were sequenced by immunoSEQ multiplex PCR, and TCRdb holds only the in-frame ones, with some missing. The data hold around 52,000 clones, with more than 80% observed a single time. Donors were drawn from the 120-subject validation cohort, separate from the approximately 670-subject first cohort. This CDR3 has 18 residues. V was pared by 5 bases and J by 2 bases, with 10 bases of the junction left unmatched. Germline CDR1 and CDR2: MRHNA and SNTAGT. The sequence was obtained from a woman aged 18-35 years in good health and CMV-seronegative. The source material was PBMCs. V usage is TRBV6-4 and J usage is TRBJ2-5; 14 nucleotides align to TRBD2. The CDR3, as DNA: TGTGCCAGCAGTAACCGGGGACTAGCGGGGGAAGATCAAGAGACCCAGTACTTC. Its translation is CASSNRGLAGEDQETQYF.